These T cell receptor beta chains were read from a single sample in a study of blood T cell repertoires in COVID-19. Measured with immunoSEQ multiplex PCR; TCRdb has only the in-frame clones, and not every one. The sample lists roughly 200,000 clones, approximately 90% occurring once. Sequenced sample: peripheral blood. Receptors were obtained from a man older than 75 with acute or convalescent COVID-19. Each CDR3 is given with its conserved first and last residue. The D gene is left open where the match is weak. A row's size may be missing; if present it is once, few, many or a size class.

J gene | D gene | V gene | clone size | CDR3 DNA | CDR3 protein
TRBJ2-3 | TRBD2 | TRBV18 | NA | TGTGCCAGCACCCCTAGCGGGAGGCAAGATACGCAGTATTTT | CASTPSGRQDTQYF
TRBJ1-3 | TRBD1 | TRBV28 | NA | TGTGCCAGCAGTTCCGGGACAGACTCTGGAAACACCATATATTTT | CASSSGTDSGNTIYF
TRBJ1-6 | NA | TRBV9 | NA | TGTGCCAGCAGCGCCCGAGGGGGTGCCTATAATTCACCCCTCCACTTT | CASSARGGAYNSPLHF
TRBJ2-3 | TRBD2 | TRBV18 | NA | TGTGCCAGCTCACCACTCCTAGCGGACACAGATACGCAGTATTTT | CASSPLLADTDTQYF
TRBJ2-2 | TRBD1 | TRBV29-1 | NA | TGCAGCGTGGGACAGGGGGCGCAAACCGGGGAGCTGTTTTTT | CSVGQGAQTGELFF
TRBJ2-1 | NA | TRBV29-1 | NA | TGCAGCGTTGGACAGCGATACTCCTACAATGAGCAGTTCTTC | CSVGQRYSYNEQFF
TRBJ2-5 | NA | TRBV14 | NA | TGTGCCAGCAGCCCAGGGCAGTTTTACCAAGAGACCCAGTACTTC | CASSPGQFYQETQYF
TRBJ2-1 | NA | TRBV5-1 | NA | TGCGCCAGCAGCTTGATGCAGGACTACAATGAGCAGTTCTTC | CASSLMQDYNEQFF
TRBJ2-1 | TRBD2 | TRBV15 | once | TGTGCCACCAGCAGAGTTGTCCTAGCGGGAGGGGGTGAGCAGTTCTTC | CATSRVVLAGGGEQFF
TRBJ1-5 | TRBD1 | TRBV20-1 | NA | TGCAGTGCTAGTGCGGGACAGCCGATCCCCAATCAGCCCCAGCATTTT | CSASAGQPIPNQPQHF
TRBJ2-7 | TRBD2 | TRBV10-2 | NA | TGCGCCAGCACCATGGGACTAGCGGAATCGGGCGAGCAGTACTTC | CASTMGLAESGEQYF
TRBJ2-1 | TRBD1 | TRBV18 | NA | TGTGCCAGCTCACCATCCGGACAGGGGGCCTACAATGAGCAGTTCTTC | CASSPSGQGAYNEQFF
TRBJ1-2 | NA | TRBV24-1 | NA | TGTGCCACCAGTGATTACAGGGAGAACTATGGCTACACCTTC | CATSDYRENYGYTF
TRBJ2-2 | TRBD1 | TRBV4-2 | few | TGTGCCAGCAGCCAAGACTTAGAAACCCGGGACAGGGTCCCGGATCTGAACACCGGGGAGCTGTTTTTT | CASSQDLETRDRVPDLNTGELFF
TRBJ1-1 | NA | TRBV7-9 | NA | TGTGCCAGCAGCTTGCGGGGTGGCACTGAAGCTTTCTTT | CASSLRGGTEAFF
TRBJ2-7 | TRBD2 | TRBV5-1 | NA | TGCGCCAGCAGCGGGGGGACTAGCGGGATTTCCGAGCAGTACTTC | CASSGGTSGISEQYF
TRBJ2-1 | NA | TRBV13 | NA | TGTGCCAGCAACCGAGGCAGCGAGGCCTACAATGAGCAGTTCTTC | CASNRGSEAYNEQFF
TRBJ2-1 | NA | TRBV9 | NA | TGTGCCAGCAGCCTTAGTGGCGGGCCTATTTACAATGAGCAGTTCTTC | CASSLSGGPIYNEQFF
TRBJ2-7 | TRBD2 | TRBV27 | NA | TGTGCCAGCAGTCCATCTAGCGGGAGTATTCGCGAGCAGTACTTC | CASSPSSGSIREQYF
TRBJ1-2 | NA | TRBV9 | NA | TGTGCCAGCAGCCCAGGGACGGGAGCTAACTATGGCTACACCTTC | CASSPGTGANYGYTF
TRBJ2-7 | TRBD2 | TRBV11-2 | NA | TGTGCCAGCAGCTCGACTAGCAGCTCCTACGAGCAGTACTTC | CASSSTSSSYEQYF
TRBJ1-2 | NA | TRBV30 | NA | TGTGCCTGGAGTGTAAGGGGATACTATGGCTACACCTTC | CAWSVRGYYGYTF
TRBJ1-5 | TRBD1 | TRBV28 | once | TGTGCCAGCCTGACAGGGGGTTACAATCAGCCCCAGCATTTT | CASLTGGYNQPQHF
TRBJ2-3 | NA | TRBV15 | NA | TGTGCCACCAGCAGAGGGACAAGAGATACGCAGTATTTT | CATSRGTRDTQYF
TRBJ1-6 | NA | TRBV25-1 | NA | TGTGCCAGCAGTGAAGCAACAGGGCCTTCTTCACCCCTCCACTTT | CASSEATGPSSPLHF
TRBJ1-2 | TRBD1 | TRBV11-2 | NA | TGTGCCAGCAGCAGCGGACAGGGGGCGGATGGCTACACCTTC | CASSSGQGADGYTF
TRBJ2-3 | TRBD1 | TRBV7-2 | NA | TGTGCCAGCAGCTCGTATCCGGTATGGGACAGACACACAGATACGCAGTATTTT | CASSSYPVWDRHTDTQYF
TRBJ2-3 | TRBD2 | TRBV4-2 | NA | TGTGCCAGCAGCTCGCGGACTAGCTCGACAGATACGCAGTATTTT | CASSSRTSSTDTQYF
TRBJ2-5 | TRBD2 | TRBV6-5 | NA | TGTGCCAGCAGACTAGCGGGAACTCAAGAGACCCAGTACTTC | CASRLAGTQETQYF
TRBJ2-1 | TRBD2 | TRBV3-1/TRBV3-2 | once | TGTGCCAGCAGCCAAGCCCCTAGCGGGAGCCATGAGCAGTTCTTC | CASSQAPSGSHEQFF
TRBJ2-3 | TRBD2 | TRBV5-6 | NA | TGTGCCAGCAGCTTGAGAACTAGCGGCCGCATAGATACGCAGTATTTT | CASSLRTSGRIDTQYF
TRBJ2-5 | TRBD1 | TRBV6-2/TRBV6-3 | NA | TGTGCCAGCAGTTACTCAGGGACAGGCCCCCAAGAGACCCAGTACTTC | CASSYSGTGPQETQYF